This T cell receptor beta chain was sequenced in a study of blood T cells in healthy people across ages. Study details: Researchers report that template switching captured about one barcoded beta molecule per two T cells. Whole-study findings and limits: The recorded TCR beta diversity per million T cells decreased in a roughly linear manner with age. The CMV status of each donor remained undetermined, and this could have confounded shifts in expanded clonotypes.

With a J-beta primer mix and a sample-barcoded 5' primer, a second PCR ran roughly 6 to 12 cycles. TCRdb ran MiXCR on the 5' RACE reads and lists one entry per CDR3 protein. Here the sample spans about 1,500,000 distinct CDR3 sequences, roughly 28% being singletons. V was pared by 3 bases and J by 1 base, with 8 bases between. Germline assignment: CDR1 KGHSH and CDR2 LQKENI. The CDR3 has 14 residues. Each donor was a healthy Caucasian individual from Russia, aged about 6 to 95. The table lists this clonotype with a few counts. The antigen is unknown. V and J are TRBV18 and TRBJ2-3, with no clear D. Sequenced material: blood. The origin of this receptor is a woman aged 30 to 39 in good health. DNA of the CDR3: TGTGCCAGCTCACCTCAGAGCCGCACAGATACGCAGTATTTT. Translation gives CASSPQSRTDTQYF. The variable domain in full, completed from reference TRBV18 and TRBJ2-3, reads NAGVMQNPRHLVRRRGQEARLRCSPMKGHSHVYWYRQLPEEGLKFMVYLQKENIIDESGMPKERFSAEFPKEGPSILRIQQVVRGDSAAYFCASSPQSRTDTQYFGPGTRLTVL.